The 10 T cell receptor beta chains listed next were all sequenced from one sample in a study of shared clonotypes between healthy human individuals (dated by TCRdb to 2018 to 2021). Libraries were constructed by the immunoSEQ multiplex PCR assay. Sourced from immuneACCESS, this table was stored by TCRdb with only in-frame sequences that have V and J called. A share of the clones is absent; for the studies checked, an unresolved V gene accounts for under half, and the remainder has no known explanation. This sample gives roughly 1.5 million clones in total; nearly 99% of them show up just once. The top ten hold roughly 0.4% of the sample. The sample taken for sequencing was naive CD4+ T cells sorted from blood. Sample cell subset or site, as interpreted from the label and publication: CD45RA+ positively selected. All receptors come from a man aged 25 to 40 in good health.

The rearrangement links TRBV7-2 to TRBJ2-7; D ambiguous. The germline V and J ends were trimmed by 2 bases and 9 bases, with 11 bases remaining between them. This CDR3 is built from 12 residues. Germline CDR1 is SGHTA and CDR2 is FQGNSA. CDR3: CASSLSPAGQYF. The CDR3 DNA sequence: TGTGCCAGCAGCTTATCCCCGGCAGGGCAGTACTTC.

The chain uses TRBV28 and TRBJ2-7; 11 bases align to TRBD2. This CDR3 is 16 amino acids long. Germline CDR1 reads MDHEN; CDR2 reads SYDVKM. The V and J ends lost 6 bases and 4 bases, in that order; junction bases with no gene match: 11. CDR3 region: CASRRLAGGTRYEQYF. DNA of the CDR3: TGTGCCAGCAGGAGGCTAGCGGGAGGAACTAGGTACGAGCAGTACTTC.

The rearrangement links TRBV5-1 to TRBJ1-1; D is unclear. Trimming cost V 1 base and J 6 bases, with 13 bases left between them. The CDR3 is 14 amino acids. Germline V CDR1 and CDR2: SGHRS, YFSETQ. CDR3 coding DNA: TGCGCCAGCAGCTTGAGCGAGACCATCGCTGAAGCTTTCTTT. It encodes CASSLSETIAEAFF.

The count of this clone is one. The chain has TRBV9 and TRBJ1-2; a weak D match, TRBD1 (6 bases). Germline V CDR1 and CDR2: SGDLS, YYNGEE. This CDR3 comprises 14 residues. Trimming removed 0 bases from V and 5 bases from J, with 11 bases in between. The CDR3 DNA sequence: TGTGCCAGCAGCGTAGATCTGGGGGCGTATGGCTACACCTTC. Translation gives CASSVDLGAYGYTF.

The chain uses TRBV9 and TRBJ2-5; 8 bases align to TRBD1. CDR1 and CDR2 (germline): SGDLS, YYNGEE. CDR3 length: 15 residues. V dropped 1 base and J dropped 3; count of bases not matched to a gene: 5. CDR3 coding DNA: TGTGCCAGCAGCGTAACCCCGGGACAGGAAGAGACCCAGTACTTC. Protein: CASSVTPGQEETQYF.

As concerns this clone: This specimen includes other DNA sequences encoding the same CDR3. The rearrangement uses TRBV28 and TRBJ1-3; D gene ambiguous. Germline V CDR1 and CDR2: MDHEN, SYDVKM. The CDR3 contains 12 residues. V was trimmed by 3 bases and J by 7 bases, leaving 7 bases between them. CDR3 nucleotide sequence: TGTGCCAGCAGTTTCAGAGGGAACACCATATATTTT. Translation gives CASSFRGNTIYF.

The rearrangement links TRBV2 to TRBJ2-2; no firm D call. The length of the CDR3 is 19 residues. Germline V gene sequence: CDR1 SNHLY, CDR2 FYNNEI. V was shortened by 4 bases and J by 0 bases, with 21 bases between the two germline ends. The CDR3 reads CASSARAAFSEPNTGELFF. The CDR3 DNA reads as TGTGCCAGCAGTGCCCGTGCGGCTTTCTCGGAACCGAACACCGGGGAGCTGTTTTTT.

The chain links TRBV6-4 to TRBJ2-7, with no clear D. With 8 bases removed from V and 6 bases from J, the gap between germline ends came to 17 bases. This CDR3 is built from 13 residues. Germline CDR1 MRHNA, CDR2 SNTAGT. CDR3 coding DNA: TGTGCCAGCTCCGTGACTCCACGTGGCGAGCAGTACTTC. It specifies CASSVTPRGEQYF.

The V call is TRBV7-9, the J call TRBJ1-2; possible D gene TRBD1, 6 bases. The V and J ends lost 5 bases and 6 bases respectively, with 19 bases between them. Germline values: CDR1 SEHNR, CDR2 FQNEAQ (reference sequence). CDR3 size: 15 residues. CDR3 loop: CASSPRRGGFDGYTF. In DNA form, the CDR3 reads TGTGCCAGCAGCCCCCGGCGGGGGGGCTTCGATGGCTACACCTTC.

Notes on this clone: The same CDR3 also results from other DNA sequences found in this sample. The chain uses TRBV15 and TRBJ2-3; D is ambiguous. V gave up 0 bases and J gave up 4 bases, with 5 bases separating them. Germline loops: CDR1 LNHNV, CDR2 YYDKDF (reference sequence). This CDR3 comprises 13 residues. Here the CDR3 DNA reads TGTGCCACCAGCAGAGATTTGTCAGATACGCAGTATTTT. Protein product: CATSRDLSDTQYF.